A single T cell receptor beta chain is shown here with its context. The germline CDR1 and CDR2 sequences are MNHEY and SVGAGI. CDR3 size: 15 residues. The V segment lost 4 bases and the J segment 0 bases; nucleotides outside the gene matches: 5. This sample is part of a study of cytomegalovirus exposure and HLA in healthy donors. PCR primers comprised 60 Vbeta and 13 Jbeta primers. Produced via immunoSEQ multiplex PCR; TCRdb's table is partial and in-frame only. The table has more than 150,000 clones, 82% seen once. The clonotype comes from a middle-aged man in good health and CMV-seronegative. V and J are TRBV6-5 and TRBJ1-1, with 7 positions matching TRBD1. The specimen sequenced was PBMCs. In DNA form, the CDR3 reads TGTGCCAGCAGTTGGGGACAGAGCATGAACACTGAAGCTTTCTTT. Protein sequence: CASSWGQSMNTEAFF.